A selection of T cell receptor beta chains follows, all from one sample in a study of molecular identifiers for immune sequencing clone quantification. TCRdb re-analysed the PCR reads in MiXCR, keeping a single row per CDR3 protein. The repertoire has just under 650,000 distinct CDR3 sequences, around 20% of them found once; the top ten carry around 0.9%. Material for sequencing was naive CD8+ T cells from blood, with Jurkat cell RNA spiked in. Receptors originate from a human donor in good health. Some libraries in this study had Jurkat cell RNA spiked in. Both conserved end residues are part of each CDR3. D genes are given only for firm matches. Some rows have no size entry. The others give once, few or many, or a class for an expanded clone.

TRBJ1-1	TRBD1	many	TRBV6-2/TRBV6-3	CASIGTGITEAFF	TGTGCCAGCATCGGGACAGGGATCACTGAAGCTTTCTTT
TRBJ1-5	TRBD1	many	TRBV28	CASSRGQGAGQPQHF	TGTGCCAGCAGCCGGGGACAGGGGGCAGGCCAGCCCCAGCATTTT
TRBJ2-7	TRBD2	many	TRBV7-9	CASSLAAGDIYEQYF	TGTGCCAGCAGCTTAGCAGCGGGAGATATATACGAGCAGTACTTC
TRBJ1-3	NA	NA	TRBV9	CASSETGTNTIYF	TGTGCCAGCAGCGAAACAGGGACGAACACCATATATTTT
TRBJ1-1	TRBD1	many	TRBV25-1	CASSKQGSGTEAFF	TGTGCCAGCAGTAAACAGGGGTCGGGCACTGAAGCTTTCTTT
TRBJ2-3	NA	NA	TRBV4-1	CASSRDLGYPRGSSSTDTQYF	TGCGCCAGCAGCCGAGATCTAGGTTATCCGAGGGGCTCTTCGAGCACAGATACGCAGTATTTT
TRBJ2-5	NA	many	TRBV19	CATPPVGREVWETQYF	TGTGCCACCCCGCCTGTCGGGAGAGAAGTATGGGAGACCCAGTACTTC
TRBJ1-1	NA	once	TRBV6-4	CTSREGLGTEAFF	TGTACCAGCAGGGAGGGGTTGGGCACTGAAGCTTTCTTT
TRBJ1-2	NA	NA	TRBV19	CASSIGRGYGYTF	TGTGCCAGTAGTATAGGACGGGGGTATGGCTACACCTTC
TRBJ2-5	NA	few	TRBV7-7	CASSPPWPKETQYF	TGTGCTAGCAGCCCACCTTGGCCAAAAGAGACCCAGTACTTC
TRBJ2-6	NA	many	TRBV13	CASSLGAGANVLTF	TGTGCCAGCAGCTTAGGAGCCGGGGCCAACGTCCTGACTTTC
TRBJ2-7	NA	NA	TRBV7-9	CASSLGREPYEQYF	TGTGCCAGCAGCTTAGGCAGGGAGCCCTACGAGCAGTACTTC
TRBJ2-5	NA	few	TRBV27	CASSLYLGQETQYF	TGTGCCAGCAGTTTATATCTAGGCCAAGAGACCCAGTACTTC
TRBJ2-4	NA	many	TRBV19	CASIAPGGSDIQYF	TGTGCCAGTATCGCGCCGGGGGGCTCCGACATTCAGTACTTC
TRBJ2-1	TRBD1	many	TRBV6-5	CASSFWSGGDDEQFF	TGTGCCAGCAGTTTCTGGTCAGGGGGCGACGATGAGCAGTTCTTC
TRBJ1-3	NA	many	TRBV12-3/TRBV12-4	CASYFEGAIAGNTIYF	TGTGCCAGCTACTTCGAAGGGGCTATAGCTGGAAACACCATATATTTT
TRBJ1-5	TRBD1	many	TRBV7-6	CASSPGQAYSNQPQHF	TGTGCCAGCAGCCCGGGACAGGCCTATAGCAATCAGCCCCAGCATTTT
TRBJ2-7	NA	NA	TRBV3-1	CASSQRGRDYEQHF	TGTGCCAGCAGCCAGAGGGGTAGAGATTACGAGCAGCACTTC
TRBJ2-1	NA	few	TRBV18	CASLTNPTDYSGEQFF	TGTGCCAGCCTAACAAACCCGACCGATTACTCGGGTGAGCAGTTCTTC
TRBJ2-7	TRBD1	many	TRBV27	CASSSSTGGHEQYF	TGTGCCAGCAGTTCATCGACAGGGGGGCACGAGCAGTACTTC
TRBJ1-1	NA	few	TRBV11-2	CASKGLNTEAFF	TGTGCCAGCAAGGGGCTGAACACTGAAGCTTTCTTT
TRBJ1-2	TRBD1	many	TRBV19	CASRQGSNYGYTF	TGTGCCAGTCGACAGGGGTCTAACTATGGCTACACCTTC
TRBJ2-7	TRBD1	few	TRBV30	CAAGTGVGSYEQYF	TGTGCCGCCGGTACAGGGGTCGGTTCCTACGAGCAGTACTTC
TRBJ2-3	NA	many	TRBV20-1	CSARDPEGPRTDTQYF	TGCAGTGCTAGAGATCCGGAGGGCCCCCGGACAGATACGCAGTATTTT
TRBJ2-3	TRBD2	many	TRBV20-1	CSAPEELAGGYTDTQYF	TGCAGTGCCCCGGAGGAGCTAGCGGGAGGTTATACAGATACGCAGTATTTT
TRBJ2-7	NA	many	TRBV5-1	CASSLEYPGIYEQYF	TGCGCCAGCAGCTTAGAATACCCCGGAATCTACGAGCAGTACTTC
TRBJ2-1	NA	many	TRBV20-1	CSASFGDTENEQFF	TGCAGTGCTAGTTTTGGGGACACGGAGAATGAGCAGTTCTTC
TRBJ2-7	NA	few	TRBV9	CASSVGNSNSYEQYF	TGTGCCAGCAGCGTAGGGAACAGTAATTCCTACGAGCAGTACTTC
TRBJ2-1	TRBD2	NA	TRBV6-2/TRBV6-3	CASSYPTSGRSEQFF	TGTGCCAGCAGTTACCCGACTAGCGGGAGGAGCGAGCAGTTCTTC
TRBJ2-7	TRBD1	few	TRBV5-1	CASREGQGAVYEQYF	TGCGCCAGCAGAGAAGGACAGGGGGCGGTATACGAGCAGTACTTC
TRBJ1-1	TRBD1	many	TRBV28	CASSSGTGVNTEAFF	TGTGCCAGCAGTTCGGGGACAGGGGTGAACACTGAAGCTTTCTTT
TRBJ2-7	NA	NA	TRBV13	CASTADKAPYEQYF	TGTGCCAGCACCGCGGACAAAGCCCCCTACGAGCAGTACTTC
TRBJ2-1	NA	many	TRBV6-2/TRBV6-3	CASRKTMDKVGNEQFF	TGTGCCAGCAGAAAGACAATGGACAAAGTGGGAAATGAGCAGTTCTTC
TRBJ2-3	NA	few	TRBV7-8	CASSFPGLHLADTQYF	TGTGCCAGCAGCTTCCCGGGACTTCACCTAGCAGATACGCAGTATTTT
TRBJ1-1	NA	NA	TRBV9	CASSVVVGTEAFF	TGTGCCAGCAGCGTAGTGGTGGGAACTGAAGCTTTCTTT
TRBJ2-7	TRBD1	NA	TRBV3-1	CASSPPGDRGLYEQYF	TGTGCCAGCAGCCCCCCAGGGGACAGGGGTCTCTACGAGCAGTACTTC
TRBJ1-1	NA	many	TRBV4-1	CASSLDQLPNTEAFF	TGCGCCAGCAGCCTCGACCAGCTTCCGAACACTGAAGCTTTCTTT
TRBJ2-4	NA	many	TRBV7-9	CASSPGGAGDPKNIQYF	TGTGCCAGCAGCCCAGGGGGAGCGGGAGATCCCAAAAACATTCAGTACTTC
TRBJ2-3	TRBD1	NA	TRBV4-3	CASSQEQDTVGTATDTQYF	TGCGCCAGCAGCCAAGAGCAGGACACAGTGGGGACAGCGACAGATACGCAGTATTTT
TRBJ1-6	NA	many	TRBV4-3	CASSQGGNSYNSPLHF	TGCGCCAGCAGCCAAGGAGGGAACTCCTATAATTCACCCCTCCACTTT
TRBJ1-2	TRBD1	many	TRBV20-1	CSATDGQGPYGYTF	TGCAGTGCTACCGATGGACAGGGCCCGTATGGCTACACCTTC